This entry lists 19 T cell receptor beta chains sequenced from one sample in a study of Ad26.COV2.S vaccination and SARS-CoV-2 variants. Libraries were prepared by immunoSEQ multiplex PCR; TCRdb keeps only in-frame clonotypes and omits some of them. The sample yields around 400,000 clones, about four fifths seen once. Treatment: about 20 received Ad26.COV2.S at low or high dose, single or two shots; about 5 received placebo; per-sample allocation not given. Sampling occurred on day 63 after the first vaccine or placebo injection. Sequenced material: peripheral blood, taken in a trial of Ad26.COV2.S vaccine versus placebo. The source is a person aged 18-60 years who received the Ad26.COV2.S COVID-19 vaccine or a placebo.

The chain uses TRBV18 and TRBJ2-7, with 9 bases that match TRBD2. This CDR3 is built from 17 residues. Germline values: CDR1 KGHSH, CDR2 LQKENI. Trimming at V came to 2 bases and at J to 1 base, leaving 9 bases not matched to a gene. CDR3 sequence reads: CASSPGPSGALSYEQYF. CDR3 coding DNA: TGTGCCAGCTCACCAGGGCCTAGCGGGGCCCTTTCCTACGAGCAGTACTTC.

The genes are TRBV2 and TRBJ2-6; the D is unclear. This CDR3 is built from 15 residues. CDR1 is SNHLY and CDR2 is FYNNEI in the germline V gene. V lost 4 bases and J 0 bases, leaving 7 bases between the germline ends. This CDR3 reads CASSATVSGANVLTF. The CDR3 DNA is TGTGCCAGCAGTGCAACGGTCTCTGGGGCCAACGTCCTGACTTTC.

The rearrangement joins TRBV2 to TRBJ1-2; the match to TRBD1 covers 8 bases. This CDR3 comprises 14 residues. With 11 bases clipped from V and 7 bases from J, the junction kept 15 bases outside the gene matches. Per germline, CDR1 SNHLY and CDR2 FYNNEI. The CDR3 here is CAGTPVTGGAGYTF. In DNA, the CDR3 is TGTGCCGGCACCCCGGTAACAGGGGGAGCTGGCTACACCTTC.

The chain employs TRBV2 and TRBJ1-4; a possible D gene is TRBD1 (5 bases). Germline V gives CDR1 SNHLY, CDR2 FYNNEI. The CDR3 runs 16 residues. Trimming stripped 1 base from V and 8 bases from J, with 17 bases between. The chain's CDR3 is CASSEEGLSFGEKLFF. The CDR3 bases are TGTGCCAGCAGTGAAGAGGGGCTGAGCTTCGGAGAAAAACTGTTTTTT.

The J gene is TRBJ1-2, the V gene TRBV5-6; D is undetermined. The germline V gene has CDR1 SGHDT and CDR2 YYEEEE. V was cut by 4 bases and J by 11 bases, with 15 bases left in between. This CDR3 contains 12 residues. The chain's CDR3 is CASSLPSFGYTF. CDR3 in DNA: TGTGCCAGCAGCCTACCCTCTTTCGGATACACCTTC. Full variable domain (missing parts from reference TRBV5-6 and TRBJ1-2): DAGVTQSPTHLIKTRGQQVTLRCSPKSGHDTVSWYQQALGQGPQFIFQYYEEEERQRGNFPDRFSGHQFPNYSSELNVNALLLGDSALYLCASSLPSFGYTFGSGTRLTVV.

The V and J genes are TRBV5-5 and TRBJ1-2; D unclear. The CDR3 is made up of 15 amino acids. The germline CDR1 and CDR2 sequences are SGHKS and YYEKEE (reference sequence). V was trimmed by 4 bases and J by 0 bases, leaving 13 bases between them. The DNA for the CDR3 is TGTGCCAGCAGCCCTCCGACGTTGGCTAACTATGGCTACACCTTC. It translates to CASSPPTLANYGYTF.

This clone was observed once. V is TRBV24-1 and J is TRBJ2-3; D is ambiguous. Germline CDR1 is KGHDR and CDR2 is SFDVKD. This CDR3 is built from 12 residues. The ends were cut back, 9 bases at V and 4 bases at J, with 10 bases in the middle. CDR3 bases: TGTGCCACCGCCCCGGGCTCAGATACGCAGTATTTT. Its translation: CATAPGSDTQYF.

This rearrangement joins TRBV5-1 to TRBJ1-4; D is possibly TRBD1 (5 bases). CDR1 and CDR2 from the germline V gene are SGHRS and YFSETQ. The CDR3 is 14 residues long. V was shortened by 1 base and J by 9 bases, with 13 bases between the two germline ends. CDR3 loop: CASSLMGTSKKLFF. CDR3 sequence (DNA): TGCGCCAGCAGCTTGATGGGGACGAGTAAAAAACTGTTTTTT. The full variable domain, with the rest looked up from reference TRBV5-1 and TRBJ1-4, is KAGVTQTPRYLIKTRGQQVTLSCSPISGHRSVSWYQQTPGQGLQFLFEYFSETQRNKGNFPGRFSGRQFSNSRSEMNVSTLELGDSALYLCASSLMGTSKKLFFGSGTQLSVL.

The J gene is TRBJ1-1, the V gene TRBV19; D unresolved. V gave up 0 bases and J gave up 7 bases, with 12 bases separating them. From germline, CDR1 is LNHDA and CDR2 SQIVND (reference sequence). This CDR3 is built from 14 residues. In DNA form, the CDR3 reads TGTGCCAGTAGTATAGATCGCTTGGGCGGTGAAGCTTTCTTT. Its translation: CASSIDRLGGEAFF.

CDR3 residues: CASSYPGGRGLNGYTF. The CDR3 DNA sequence: TGTGCCAGCAGTTACCCGGGGGGGAGGGGATTGAATGGCTACACCTTC. The chain has TRBV6-6 and TRBJ1-2; maybe TRBD1 (5 bases). The CDR3 covers 16 residues. Germline V CDR1 and CDR2: MNHNY, SVGAGI (reference sequence). Between the trimmed V and J ends, which lost 2 bases and 6 bases, there was a span of 19 bases.

This rearrangement joins TRBV12-5 to TRBJ1-2; tentatively, D is TRBD1 (6 bases). The V end lost 4 bases, the J end lost 2 bases, and 11 bases lay between the germline ends. The length of the CDR3 is 14 residues. In germline, CDR1 is LGHNT, CDR2 FRNRAP. CDR3 sequence (DNA): TGTGCTAGTGGTTCAGGGACATCCAACTATGGCTACACCTTC. Amino acid sequence: CASGSGTSNYGYTF.

The rearrangement joins TRBV2 to TRBJ1-5, with 9 bases that match TRBD1. Trimming cost V 5 bases and J 6 bases; bases outside gene matches: 5. Germline assignment: CDR1 SNHLY and CDR2 FYNNEI. This CDR3 has 14 residues. As DNA, the CDR3 is TGTGCCAGCAGTCTACAGGGGGCAGGTCAGCCCCAGCATTTT. This translates into CASSLQGAGQPQHF.

This clone was observed once. The chain employs TRBV18 and TRBJ2-1; 12 nucleotides match TRBD2. Looked up from germline, CDR1 is KGHSH and CDR2 is LQKENI. The CDR3 contains 18 residues. V lost 3 bases to trimming and J lost 2 bases; unmatched junction nucleotides: 8. CDR3 protein: CASSPGLAGPKAYNEQFF. The CDR3 nucleotides read TGTGCCAGCTCACCCGGACTAGCGGGGCCAAAAGCCTACAATGAGCAGTTCTTC.

J is TRBJ2-7 and V is TRBV5-4; D not certain. CDR3 size: 13 residues. Germline CDR1 SGHNT, CDR2 YYREEE (reference sequence). V dropped 4 bases and J dropped 0 bases, with 8 bases sitting between them. The CDR3 spells CASSRSGSYEQYF. CDR3 nucleotide sequence: TGTGCCAGCAGCCGGTCGGGCTCCTACGAGCAGTACTTC.

This clone was picked up a small number of times. This sample also contains other DNA sequences that code for the same CDR3. The chain couples TRBV5-1 to TRBJ1-3; D ambiguous. CDR1 is SGHRS and CDR2 is YFSETQ in the germline V gene. This CDR3 is built from 13 residues. V dropped 0 bases and J dropped 4 bases, with 5 bases sitting between them. The CDR3 here is CASSLGQGNTIYF. The CDR3 bases are TGCGCCAGCAGCTTGGGCCAGGGAAACACCATATATTTT.

This clone was counted a single time. The gene calls are TRBV7-3 and TRBJ2-5, with D perhaps given as TRBD1 or TRBD2 (5 bases each). The V gene's germline CDR1 is SGHTA and CDR2 FQGTGA. The CDR3 sequence is 13 residues long. With 5 bases removed from V and 5 bases from J, the gap between germline ends came to 12 bases. The CDR3 DNA follows: TGTGCCAGCAGCGAAGGTTGGGGGGAGACCCAGTACTTC. As protein: CASSEGWGETQYF.

The chain's CDR3 is CASSPAGRAGRNEQFF. For the CDR3, the DNA is TGTGCCAGCTCACCCGCGGGTCGGGCTGGGAGGAATGAGCAGTTCTTC. The chain combines TRBV18 with TRBJ2-1, with D perhaps TRBD2 (6 bases). Germline V lookup: CDR1 KGHSH, CDR2 LQKENI. There are 16 residues in the CDR3. Trimming took 3 bases from V and 7 from J, leaving 19 bases between them.

The V gene is TRBV29-1, the J gene TRBJ1-5; tentative D call: TRBD1 (6 bases). V shed 3 bases and J shed 7 bases, with 13 bases lying between them. The CDR3 loop spans 13 amino acids. CDR1 and CDR2 from the germline V gene are SQVTM and ANQGSEA. This CDR3 is CSVEAGVGQPQHF. For the CDR3, the DNA is TGCAGCGTTGAGGCAGGGGTGGGGCAGCCCCAGCATTTT.

V and J are TRBV6-2 or TRBV6-3 and TRBJ1-6; no reliable D call. Germline V gene data show CDR1 as MNHEY and CDR2 as SVGEGT. V was pared by 7 bases and J by 9 bases, with 16 bases between. The CDR3 length is 14 residues. CDR3 sequence (DNA): TGTGCCAGCATCCCTACCCGGGGAAGTTCACCCCTCCACTTT. This encodes CASIPTRGSSPLHF.